Given below is one T cell receptor beta chain in context. Unmatched junction bases numbered 2, after V lost 4 bases and J lost 4 bases. Looked up from germline, CDR1 is LGHNT and CDR2 is FRNRAP. The CDR3 length is 14 residues. These data belong to a study of blood T cell repertoires in COVID-19. Method: immunoSEQ multiplex PCR; TCRdb's copy keeps in-frame clones and lacks some. The data hold around 190,000 clones, with around 82% observed a single time. This chain connects TRBV12-5 to TRBJ2-5; 11 bases line up with TRBD2. The sequence came from a woman between 50 and 59 years old with acute COVID-19. Sequencing was done on a sample of PBMCs or T cells enriched from blood (not recorded which). The CDR3 DNA follows: TGTGCTAGTGGTTCAGGACTAGCGGGAGAGACCCAGTACTTC. Its translation: CASGSGLAGETQYF.